These T cell receptor beta chains were read from a single sample in a study of T cell repertoires in cytomegalovirus infection. These receptors lack a known antigen. TCRdb redid the calling of the reads with MiXCR, one entry per CDR3 protein. The profile shows tens of thousands of distinct CDR3 sequences, approximately 20% of them singletons. Sample: CD8+ T cells from cultured PBMCs, taken from culture after CMV antigen stimulation. The receptors here all came from a human donor in good health (CMV status not recorded). Some clones in this sample may be carry-over from other donors' samples. Each CDR3 is given with its conserved first and last residue. The D gene is left open where the match is weak. The size entry is marked missing in some rows and otherwise reads once, few, many or a size class.

d_call,clone_size,j_call,v_call,cdr3_aa,cdr3_nt
TRBD1,-,TRBJ1-2,TRBV7-4,CASSPGGGYGYTF,TGTGCCAGCAGCCCAGGGGGCGGCTATGGCTACACCTTC
TRBD1,few,TRBJ1-2,TRBV6-6,CASSYRPPLAGTGDGYTF,TGTGCCAGCAGTTACCGTCCCCCGCTTGCGGGGACAGGGGATGGCTACACCTTC
-,many,TRBJ1-2,TRBV12-3/TRBV12-4,CASSFGGGGGYTF,TGTGCCAGCAGTTTCGGGGGGGGTGGTGGCTACACCTTC
-,many,TRBJ2-3,TRBV7-8,CASSLGQLSTDTQYF,TGTGCCAGCAGCTTAGGACAGTTATCCACAGATACGCAGTATTTT
-,few,TRBJ2-7,TRBV20-1,CSARDGLNSYEQYF,TGCAGTGCTAGAGACGGTCTAAACTCCTACGAGCAGTACTTC
-,-,TRBJ2-2,TRBV7-9,CASSLRGTSNTGELFF,TGTGCCAGCAGTTTACGTGGGACTTCGAACACCGGGGAGCTGTTTTTT
TRBD2,many,TRBJ2-7,TRBV7-2,CASSFGTSGGTYEQYF,TGTGCCAGCAGCTTCGGGACTAGCGGGGGAACCTACGAGCAGTACTTC
TRBD1,many,TRBJ2-1,TRBV7-3,CASSLNPGGYNEQFF,TGTGCCAGCAGCTTAAATCCAGGGGGCTACAATGAGCAGTTCTTC
-,many,TRBJ2-7,TRBV7-2,CASSFGPGTYEQYF,TGTGCCAGCAGCTTCGGACCCGGGACTTACGAGCAGTACTTC
TRBD2,-,TRBJ2-2,TRBV4-3,CASSFSGGATGELFF,TGCGCCAGCAGCTTCAGCGGGGGGGCCACCGGGGAGCTGTTTTTT
-,few,TRBJ1-4,TRBV23-1,CASSHPPQLGVNEKLFF,TGCGCCAGCAGTCATCCCCCCCAGTTGGGGGTAAATGAAAAACTGTTTTTT
-,many,TRBJ2-3,TRBV7-6,CASSLDQGTRTDTQYF,TGTGCCAGCAGCTTAGATCAGGGGACCCGCACAGATACGCAGTATTTT
-,few,TRBJ2-7,TRBV27,CASSFGASSYEQYF,TGTGCCAGCAGTTTCGGGGCCAGCTCCTACGAGCAGTACTTC
-,few,TRBJ1-2,TRBV10-3,CAIRDAGGYTF,TGTGCCATCAGGGATGCGGGTGGCTACACCTTC
TRBD1,-,TRBJ2-4,TRBV5-1,CASSPNRGAKNIQYF,TGCGCCAGCAGTCCTAACAGGGGAGCCAAAAACATTCAGTACTTC
TRBD1,-,TRBJ1-1,TRBV5-6,CASSPATGGNTEAFF,TGTGCCAGCAGCCCAGCGACAGGGGGGAACACTGAAGCTTTCTTT
-,few,TRBJ2-6,TRBV19,CASTSLRTSLSSGANVLTF,TGTGCCAGTACCTCTCTGAGGACATCTTTAAGCTCTGGGGCCAACGTCCTGACTTTC
-,many,TRBJ2-3,TRBV7-6,CASSLDDSGTDTQYF,TGTGCCAGCAGTTTAGATGACAGCGGCACAGATACGCAGTATTTT
TRBD1,many,TRBJ2-3,TRBV7-9,CASRPGQGADTQYF,TGTGCCAGCAGACCGGGACAGGGGGCAGATACGCAGTATTTT
TRBD1,-,TRBJ2-5,TRBV3-1,CASSQVIRGRETQYF,TGTGCCAGCAGCCAAGTAATTAGGGGGCGAGAGACCCAGTACTTC
-,-,TRBJ2-2,TRBV7-2,CASSTSAADGELFF,TGTGCCAGCAGCACGTCGGCGGCCGACGGGGAGCTGTTTTTT
-,-,TRBJ2-7,TRBV12-3/TRBV12-4,CASRSRGNEQYF,TGTGCCAGCAGGAGCAGGGGAAACGAGCAGTACTTC
TRBD1,many,TRBJ1-6,TRBV4-3,CASSQQGAPLNSPLHF,TGCGCCAGCAGCCAACAGGGGGCGCCTTTGAATTCACCCCTCCACTTT
-,many,TRBJ2-5,TRBV12-3/TRBV12-4,CASSPLWSETQYF,TGTGCCAGCAGCCCCCTGTGGTCAGAGACCCAGTACTTC
-,-,TRBJ2-7,TRBV13,CASSARGPTVTYEQYF,TGTGCCAGCAGCGCCCGGGGGCCTACAGTAACCTACGAGCAGTACTTC
-,-,TRBJ2-7,TRBV9,CASSSGRSSYEQYF,TGTGCCAGCAGCAGTGGACGGTCCTCCTACGAGCAGTACTTC
-,once,TRBJ2-7,TRBV6-1,CASSEGLAYEQYF,TGTGCCAGCAGTGAAGGCCTCGCCTACGAGCAGTACTTC
-,once,TRBJ2-7,TRBV28,CATFLRGGSYEQYF,TGTGCCACTTTCCTTCGAGGGGGCTCCTACGAGCAGTACTTC
TRBD2,-,TRBJ2-7,TRBV5-6,CASSSWGSGIYEQYF,TGTGCCAGCAGCTCATGGGGAAGCGGGATCTACGAGCAGTACTTC
TRBD1,many,TRBJ1-6,TRBV3-1,CASSQGQGANSPLHF,TGTGCCAGCAGCCAAGGACAGGGGGCAAATTCACCCCTCCACTTT
-,few,TRBJ2-1,TRBV24-1,CATSDRTVNEQFF,TGTGCCACCAGTGACCGAACAGTTAATGAGCAGTTCTTC
TRBD2,few,TRBJ2-3,TRBV14,CASSLGTSGGPDTQYF,TGTGCCAGCAGCCTCGGGACTAGCGGGGGCCCAGATACGCAGTATTTT
-,few,TRBJ2-3,TRBV30,CAWSVPEDTQYF,TGTGCCTGGAGTGTACCCGAAGATACGCAGTATTTT
-,-,TRBJ1-2,TRBV7-9,CASSSGIWGDYGYTF,TGTGCCAGCAGCTCTGGGATTTGGGGGGACTATGGCTACACCTTC
TRBD2,few,TRBJ2-3,TRBV6-2/TRBV6-3,CASSTGERGSTDTQYF,TGTGCCAGCAGCACCGGGGAGCGGGGATCTACAGATACGCAGTATTTT
TRBD2,-,TRBJ2-3,TRBV18,CASSPGGGAADTQYF,TGTGCCAGCTCACCAGGCGGGGGGGCGGCAGATACGCAGTATTTT
-,few,TRBJ2-7,TRBV4-3,CASSQGHGNYEQYF,TGCGCCAGCAGCCAAGGCCACGGAAACTACGAGCAGTACTTC
-,few,TRBJ2-4,TRBV3-1,CASSQDRPEVAKNIQYF,TGTGCCAGCAGCCAAGATCGCCCCGAGGTAGCCAAAAACATTCAGTACTTC
-,many,TRBJ2-5,TRBV10-3,CAISELNEETQYF,TGTGCCATCAGTGAGTTAAATGAAGAGACCCAGTACTTC
-,few,TRBJ1-6,TRBV27,CASSLGQGNSPLHF,TGTGCCAGCAGTTTAGGGCAGGGCAATTCACCCCTCCACTTT
-,few,TRBJ2-3,TRBV27,CASTTGSTQYF,TGTGCCAGCACCACAGGGAGTACGCAGTATTTT
TRBD1,many,TRBJ2-7,TRBV6-5,CASSLGTGGVYEQYF,TGTGCCAGCAGTCTTGGGACAGGGGGCGTCTACGAGCAGTACTTC
TRBD2,few,TRBJ2-3,TRBV20-1,CSARSGRDFGGGRHLFTDTQYF,TGCAGTGCTAGGTCAGGGAGAGATTTTGGCGGGGGACGGCACCTTTTCACAGATACGCAGTATTTT
-,many,TRBJ2-3,TRBV12-3/TRBV12-4,CASNPGSGTDTQYF,TGTGCCAGCAACCCGGGTAGCGGCACAGATACGCAGTATTTT
TRBD1,-,TRBJ1-5,TRBV27,CASSSRTGAYSNQPQHF,TGTGCCAGCAGTTCCCGGACAGGGGCTTATAGCAATCAGCCCCAGCATTTT
TRBD2,-,TRBJ2-1,TRBV7-9,CATAGGIDEQFF,TGTGCCACAGCGGGAGGGATCGATGAGCAGTTCTTC
-,many,TRBJ1-6,TRBV7-9,CASSLGVGNNSPLHF,TGTGCCAGCAGCTTAGGTGTGGGGAATAATTCACCCCTCCACTTT
TRBD1,few,TRBJ2-5,TRBV19,CASSADRGLIETQYF,TGTGCCAGTAGTGCCGACAGGGGGCTAATCGAGACCCAGTACTTC
TRBD1,-,TRBJ1-1,TRBV5-3,CASSSWDRGLNTEAFF,TGTGCCAGCAGCTCATGGGACAGGGGATTGAACACTGAAGCTTTCTTT
-,many,TRBJ2-1,TRBV7-3,CASSSILGTDLIF,TGTGCCAGCAGCTCTATTCTCGGGACGGATCTGATCTTC
TRBD1,few,TRBJ2-7,TRBV19,CASSYSGTGATEQYF,TGTGCCAGTAGTTACTCCGGGACAGGGGCGACCGAGCAGTACTTC
-,large,TRBJ1-1,TRBV6-5,CASSLRRQVNTEAFF,TGTGCCAGCAGCTTACGCAGACAGGTGAACACTGAAGCTTTCTTT
-,many,TRBJ1-4,TRBV15,CATSRDGPRFVREGEKLFF,TGTGCCACCAGCAGAGATGGCCCCCGGTTCGTCAGGGAGGGTGAAAAACTGTTTTTT
TRBD1,few,TRBJ1-1,TRBV9,CASSVSGGNTEAFF,TGTGCCAGCAGCGTCTCAGGGGGGAACACTGAAGCTTTCTTT
TRBD2,few,TRBJ2-3,TRBV7-6,CASSFPSGGFYTDTQYF,TGTGCCAGCAGCTTCCCGAGCGGGGGTTTCTACACAGATACGCAGTATTTT
TRBD1,-,TRBJ2-7,TRBV6-6,CASSDPPGTGKYEQYF,TGTGCCAGCAGCGATCCCCCCGGGACAGGGAAATACGAGCAGTACTTC
TRBD1,-,TRBJ1-1,TRBV28,CASAGGAKLGGAFF,TGTGCCAGCGCAGGGGGGGCCAAACTCGGCGGGGCTTTCTTT
-,-,TRBJ1-4,TRBV11-1,CASSQSSTNEKLFF,TGTGCCAGCAGTCAGAGCTCAACTAATGAAAAACTGTTTTTT
TRBD2,-,TRBJ2-1,TRBV20-1,CSARTFTGGITYNEQFF,TGCAGTGCTAGAACGTTTACGGGAGGGATTACCTACAATGAGCAGTTCTTC
TRBD2,-,TRBJ2-1,TRBV20-1,CSARPRTSGGAGEQFF,TGCAGTGCTAGACCCCGGACTAGCGGGGGGGCGGGTGAGCAGTTCTTC